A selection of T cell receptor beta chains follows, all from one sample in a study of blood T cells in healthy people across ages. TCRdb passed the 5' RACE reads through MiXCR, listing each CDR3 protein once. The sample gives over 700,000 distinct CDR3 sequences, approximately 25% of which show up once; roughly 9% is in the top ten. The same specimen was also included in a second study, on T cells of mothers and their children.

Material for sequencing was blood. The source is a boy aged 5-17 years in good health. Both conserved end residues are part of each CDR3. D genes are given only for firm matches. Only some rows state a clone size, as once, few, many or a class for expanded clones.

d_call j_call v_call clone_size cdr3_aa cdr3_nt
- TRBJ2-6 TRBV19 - CASKSSGPINVLTF TGTGCCAGTAAAAGTTCGGGCCCTATCAACGTCCTGACTTTC
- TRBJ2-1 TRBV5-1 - CASTAQSSYNEQFF TGCGCCAGCACAGCACAGAGCTCCTACAATGAGCAGTTCTTC
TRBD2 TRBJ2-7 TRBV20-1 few CSLSPTGTSGYEQYF TGCAGTTTATCCCCAACCGGGACTAGCGGCTACGAGCAGTACTTC
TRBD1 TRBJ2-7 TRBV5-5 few CASSPLRQGNSYEQYF TGTGCCAGCAGCCCTCTCCGACAGGGGAATTCCTACGAGCAGTACTTC
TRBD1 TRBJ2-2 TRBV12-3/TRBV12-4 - CASSLGQGAETGELFF TGTGCCAGCAGTTTAGGACAGGGGGCGGAAACCGGGGAGCTGTTTTTT
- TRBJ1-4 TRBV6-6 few CASSSPPQGINEKLFF TGTGCCAGCAGTTCCCCCCCCCAGGGGATAAATGAAAAACTGTTTTTT
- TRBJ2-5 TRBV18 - CASSPPVRGQETQYF TGTGCCAGCTCACCACCGGTGAGGGGGCAAGAGACCCAGTACTTC
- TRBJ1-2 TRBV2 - CARDVSQINYGYTF TGTGCCAGAGACGTGTCACAGATCAACTATGGCTACACCTTC
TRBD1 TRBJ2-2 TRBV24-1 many CATSKQGYNAGELFF TGTGCCACCAGTAAACAGGGGTACAACGCCGGGGAGCTGTTTTTT
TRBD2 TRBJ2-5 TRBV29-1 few CSVVPSGNYEETQYF TGCAGCGTTGTCCCTAGCGGGAACTATGAAGAGACCCAGTACTTC
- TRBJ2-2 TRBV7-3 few CASSSYGGELFF TGTGCCAGCAGCTCATATGGCGGGGAGCTGTTTTTT
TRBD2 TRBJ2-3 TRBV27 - CASSSPGGRTDTQYF TGTGCCAGCAGTTCCCCGGGGGGGCGGACAGATACGCAGTATTTT
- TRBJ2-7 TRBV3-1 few CASSPHLDSAYEQYF TGTGCCAGCAGCCCTCACTTGGACAGTGCCTACGAGCAGTACTTC
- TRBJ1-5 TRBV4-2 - CASSQSKPGLISPQHF TGTGCCAGCAGCCAGTCGAAGCCGGGTTTGATTTCTCCCCAGCATTTT
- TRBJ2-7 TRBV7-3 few CASSVLHGSGYEQYF TGTGCCAGCAGCGTCCTCCACGGGTCCGGGTACGAGCAGTACTTC
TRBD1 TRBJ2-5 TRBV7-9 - CASSLVGTGEYF TGTGCCAGCAGCTTAGTGGGGACAGGGGAGTACTTC
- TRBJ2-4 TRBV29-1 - CSASVWAKNIQYF TGCAGCGCGAGTGTGTGGGCCAAAAACATTCAGTACTTC